Listed below are T cell receptor beta chains from one sample, sequenced in a study of monozygotic twins with inflammatory bowel disease. TCRdb re-called the 5' RACE reads; one entry per CDR3 protein, DNA not given. The clone table shows about 330,000 distinct CDR3 sequences, with the ten largest holding roughly 2%. Sequences were obtained from blood. Every receptor here comes from a human donor with ulcerative colitis or Crohn's disease, or a healthy co-twin of an affected twin (not recorded which). Each CDR3 is given with its conserved first and last residue.

TRBV28	TRBJ1-2	CATDGSNYGYTF
TRBV5-1	TRBJ1-5	CASSLGSTNSNQPQHF
TRBV12-3/TRBV12-4	TRBJ1-6	CASRAGNSPLHF
TRBV28	TRBJ2-7	CASREGDDGIEQYF
TRBV7-2	TRBJ1-4	CASSPSRTDEKLFF
TRBV6-1	TRBJ2-1	CASRGLAGAYNEQFF
TRBV5-1	TRBJ1-5	CASSPEVNQPQHF
TRBV20-1	TRBJ2-3	CSASLADTQYF
TRBV6-1	TRBJ2-2	CASSPDSGGNTGELFF
TRBV5-1	TRBJ2-1	CASSSLTSGGYNEQFF
TRBV5-1	TRBJ2-4	CASSLEFAGGPRNIQYF
TRBV6-5	TRBJ1-1	CASIYNTEAFF
TRBV5-5	TRBJ2-5	CASSPFNREETQYF
TRBV20-1	TRBJ1-5	CSARRDGWNQPQHF
TRBV6-2/TRBV6-3	TRBJ2-1	CASSEFGRGYNEQFF
TRBV7-2	TRBJ1-1	CASSLERSNEAFF
TRBV10-1	TRBJ2-4	CASSEVGSLAKNIQYF
TRBV14	TRBJ2-7	CASSQGTSGNYEQYF
TRBV6-4	TRBJ2-1	CASSSQGGNEQFF
TRBV20-1	TRBJ2-7	CSAKVAETETEQYF
TRBV6-5	TRBJ2-3	CASSSSWMSTDTQYF
TRBV20-1	TRBJ2-3	CSAYNPEQGTDTQYF
TRBV5-1	TRBJ2-7	CASSLRRDGSEQYF
TRBV12-3/TRBV12-4	TRBJ1-1	CASSLAQGAGNTEAFF
TRBV25-1	TRBJ1-6	CASSESVSYNSPLHF
TRBV12-3/TRBV12-4	TRBJ2-7	CARPRGSYEQYF
TRBV10-3	TRBJ2-3	CAVGRATDTQYF
TRBV29-1	TRBJ2-3	CSVVVSLKDTQYF
TRBV25-1	TRBJ2-5	CASSDASRVPQETQYF
TRBV24-1	TRBJ2-1	CATSDRGTVFLEQFF
TRBV4-2	TRBJ2-1	CATLGEGYYNEQFF
TRBV20-1	TRBJ1-5	CSASGLGNQPQHF
TRBV20-1	TRBJ2-1	CSARDSRRQGYEQFF
TRBV9	TRBJ2-2	CASSVGGMDTGELFF
TRBV2	TRBJ1-3	CASSPTGIPGNTIYF
TRBV14	TRBJ2-7	CASSQGDGAYEQYF
TRBV29-1	TRBJ1-2	CSAGQGADGYTF
TRBV6-5	TRBJ1-4	CASSYTATGAGEKLFF